This TCR beta chain was observed in a study of metastatic and nonmetastatic thyroid tumors. Germline CDR1 and CDR2: SNHLY and FYNNEI. The CDR3 runs to 15 residues. As for this clone: Germline and junction disagree at one end, which may indicate a read error.

No treatment of any kind had been given to any patient before thyroid surgery. TCRdb re-called the PCR reads with MiXCR. The data hold tens of thousands of clones, with under 15% observed a single time. The sequenced material came from blood. The gene calls are TRBV2 and TRBJ2-5; 7 bases match TRBD2. The clonotype was recovered from a female donor with papillary thyroid cancer or a benign thyroid nodule (not recorded which). Some clones in this sample may be carry-over from other donors' samples. The CDR3 sequence: CASSAQAGEVETQYF. As DNA, the CDR3 is TGTGCAAGCAGTGCCCAGGCGGGGGAGGTGGAGACCCAGTACTTC.